Below, 16 T cell receptor beta chains from the same sample are listed, as sequenced in a study of cytomegalovirus exposure and HLA in healthy donors. Researchers ran the PCR with 60 Vbeta and 13 Jbeta primers. Sequencing used immunoSEQ multiplex PCR; TCRdb keeps in-frame clones, though not all of them. The top ten clones hold 0.9% to 1% of a sample with about 160,000 clones, approximately 85% of them seen once. Sequencing was done on a sample of PBMCs. The receptor set was obtained from a girl aged 2 to 9 in good health and CMV-seropositive.

This chain uses TRBV7-6 with TRBJ2-5, with D possibly being TRBD1 (6 bases). Germline V CDR1 and CDR2: SGHVS, FNYEAQ. V gave up 3 bases and J gave up 5 bases, with 10 bases separating them. The CDR3 is 13 amino acids. The CDR3 coding sequence is TGTGCCAGCAGCTTGAAGGGGGTTGAGACCCAGTACTTC. Amino acids: CASSLKGVETQYF.

The V and J genes are TRBV4-1 and TRBJ2-4; no clear D. The CDR3 loop spans 12 amino acids. Germline CDR1 MGHRA, CDR2 YSYEKL. V was trimmed by 0 bases and J by 12 bases, leaving 9 bases between them. The CDR3: CASSQDFRSQYF. CDR3 nucleotides: TGCGCCAGCAGCCAAGATTTTCGCAGTCAGTACTTC.

This chain connects TRBV4-1 to TRBJ2-7; 8 nucleotides line up with TRBD2. Trimming took 4 bases from V and 0 from J; bases not matched to a gene: 11. The germline V gene encodes CDR1 MGHRA and CDR2 YSYEKL. This CDR3 has 17 residues. The CDR3 here is CASSLLSGGGNSYEQYF. Written as DNA, the CDR3 is TGCGCCAGCAGCCTCCTATCGGGGGGGGGAAACTCCTACGAGCAGTACTTC.

This chain connects TRBV2 to TRBJ1-2; 8 nucleotides match TRBD1. CDR1 and CDR2 (germline): SNHLY, FYNNEI. This CDR3 contains 14 residues. V was pared by 5 bases and J by 0 bases, with 2 bases of the junction left unmatched. The CDR3 protein is CASSQGASNYGYTF. CDR3 DNA sequence: TGTGCCAGCAGTCAGGGGGCGTCTAACTATGGCTACACCTTC.

V usage is TRBV28 and J usage is TRBJ2-3; 8 nucleotides line up with TRBD2. V shed 3 bases and J 2 bases; nucleotides not matched to a gene: 4. Germline CDR1 is MDHEN and CDR2 is SYDVKM. The length of the CDR3 is 15 residues. The CDR3 sequence is CASSFSGDFTDTQYF. CDR3 in DNA: TGTGCCAGCAGTTTTAGCGGGGACTTCACAGATACGCAGTATTTT.

This sequence joins TRBV30 and TRBJ2-3; 8 bases fit TRBD2. The V gene's germline CDR1 is GTSNPN and CDR2 SVGIG (reference sequence). V was clipped by 5 bases and J by 4 bases; unmatched bases: 8. This CDR3 spans 14 amino acids. CDR3 protein: CAWGGKAGADTQYF. DNA of the CDR3: TGTGCCTGGGGGGGGAAAGCGGGAGCAGATACGCAGTATTTT.

The CDR3 sequence is CASSRSGGPWTGELFF. The CDR3 bases are TGCGCCAGCAGCCGATCCGGAGGGCCTTGGACCGGGGAGCTGTTTTTT. The chain uses TRBV4-1 and TRBJ2-2; D possibly corresponds to TRBD2 (6 bases). Trimming removed 4 bases at V and 5 bases at J, with 17 bases between. This CDR3 spans 16 amino acids. The germline V gene has CDR1 MGHRA and CDR2 YSYEKL.

The V gene is TRBV27, the J gene TRBJ1-5; a possible D gene is TRBD1 (6 bases). Per the germline V gene, CDR1 is MNHEY and CDR2 is SMNVEV (reference sequence). The CDR3 loop spans 14 amino acids. Trimming shortened V by 2 bases and J by 9 bases, and 14 bases separated the two germline ends. The chain's CDR3 is CASSLGRGRRPQHF. The CDR3 DNA reads TGTGCCAGCAGTTTAGGGCGGGGGCGGCGGCCCCAGCATTTT.

This chain uses TRBV5-1 with TRBJ2-1, with TRBD1 matching 7 bases. With 4 bases clipped from V and 8 bases from J, the junction kept 6 bases outside the gene matches. Germline CDR1 is SGHRS and CDR2 is YFSETQ. There are 13 residues in the CDR3. The CDR3, as DNA: TGCGCCAGCAGCGCTGGACAGGATTATGAGCAGTTCTTC. Its translation is CASSAGQDYEQFF.

Here the CDR3 reads CSVASTGGNQPQHF. CDR3 nucleotide sequence: TGCAGCGTGGCTTCTACAGGGGGCAATCAGCCCCAGCATTTT. The chain links TRBV29-1 to TRBJ1-5; 7 positions match TRBD1. The CDR3 has 14 residues. The junction had 7 bases not matched to a gene; V was cut back by 6 bases and J by 2 bases. Germline lookup yields CDR1 SQVTM and CDR2 ANQGSEA.

This chain connects TRBV27 to TRBJ2-7, with 8 bases lining up with TRBD1. Per the germline V gene, CDR1 is MNHEY and CDR2 is SMNVEV (reference sequence). The trim removed 7 bases at V and 4 bases at J, leaving 6 bases unmatched. CDR3 length: 13 amino acids. DNA for the CDR3: TGTGCCAGCACTTCCAGGGGGCTGTACGAGCAGTACTTC. Residues: CASTSRGLYEQYF.

V and J are TRBV12-5 and TRBJ2-2; the match to TRBD2 covers 9 bases. Germline loops: CDR1 LGHNT, CDR2 FRNRAP. Trimming removed 1 base from V and 6 bases from J; junction bases left unmatched: 9. The CDR3 has 17 amino acids. The CDR3 region is CASGLGGTSRDPGELFF. CDR3 DNA: TGTGCTAGTGGTTTGGGAGGGACTAGCAGAGATCCCGGGGAGCTGTTTTTT.

The rearrangement links TRBV5-1 to TRBJ2-3; 11 bases fit TRBD2. Germline V gives CDR1 SGHRS, CDR2 YFSETQ. This CDR3 is built from 16 residues. J gave up 1 base and V 2 bases, and 3 bases lay outside the gene matches. This chain's CDR3 is CASSLLLAGGTDTQYF. The CDR3 DNA reads TGCGCCAGCAGCTTATTACTAGCGGGAGGCACAGATACGCAGTATTTT.

This chain connects TRBV29-1 to TRBJ2-3, with 12 nucleotides matching TRBD2. The CDR3 is 15 residues long. The germline CDR1 and CDR2 sequences are SQVTM and ANQGSEA. V trimming: 7 bases; J trimming: 2 bases; junction bases outside the gene matches: 7. The CDR3 DNA sequence: TGCAGCGCGACTAGCGGGAGTGGGGTCACAGATACGCAGTATTTT. Translation: CSATSGSGVTDTQYF.

This clone came up a few times. V usage is TRBV18 and J usage is TRBJ2-7; 10 bases fit TRBD2. The V gene end was trimmed by 6 bases and the J gene end by 3 bases; junction bases not matched to a gene: 5. Looked up from germline, CDR1 is KGHSH and CDR2 is LQKENI. This CDR3 is 14 amino acids long. The chain's CDR3 is CASSWTSGDYEQYF. CDR3 sequence (DNA): TGTGCCAGCTCGTGGACTAGCGGCGACTACGAGCAGTACTTC.

The gene calls are TRBV27 and TRBJ2-5, with D tentatively TRBD2 (5 bases). The germline V and J ends were trimmed by 0 bases and 0 bases, with 11 bases remaining between them. The germline V gene encodes CDR1 MNHEY and CDR2 SMNVEV (reference sequence). The CDR3 has 16 amino acids. The chain's CDR3 is CASSLSAGEHQETQYF. The CDR3 coding sequence is TGTGCCAGCAGTTTATCGGCCGGGGAGCACCAAGAGACCCAGTACTTC.